Sequencing of this TCR beta chain was carried out in a study of CD8 T cells in ankylosing spondylitis. TCRdb re-derived calls from the 5' RACE reads in MiXCR, one entry per CDR3 protein. The table records 300,000 to 400,000 distinct CDR3 sequences, around 20% of them present only once. Findings of the study overall: A TCR beta motif of eight or nine highly homologous variants seemed to mark ankylosing spondylitis blood.

This CDR3 spans 14 amino acids. With 6 bases removed from V and 0 bases from J, the gap between germline ends came to 10 bases. Remarks on this clonotype: The antigen remains undetermined.

The receptor was derived from a male donor with ankylosing spondylitis. Sequenced sample: blood, either unsorted or a sorted T cell fraction (not recorded which). The chain is built from TRBV12-3 or TRBV12-4 and TRBJ2-3, with D perhaps TRBD1 (6 bases). The CDR3 nucleotides read TGTGCCAGCAGCCGACAGGCTAGCACAGATACGCAGTATTTT. Translated, it gives CASSRQASTDTQYF.